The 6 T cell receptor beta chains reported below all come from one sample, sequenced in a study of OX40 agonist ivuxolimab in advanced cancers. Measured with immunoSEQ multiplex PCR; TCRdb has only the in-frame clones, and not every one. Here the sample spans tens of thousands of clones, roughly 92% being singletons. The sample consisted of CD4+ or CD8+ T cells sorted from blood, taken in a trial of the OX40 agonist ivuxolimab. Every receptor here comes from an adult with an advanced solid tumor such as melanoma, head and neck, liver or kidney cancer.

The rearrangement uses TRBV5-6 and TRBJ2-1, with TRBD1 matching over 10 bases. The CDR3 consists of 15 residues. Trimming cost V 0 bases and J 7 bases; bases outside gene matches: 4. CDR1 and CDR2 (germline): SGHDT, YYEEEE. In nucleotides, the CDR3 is TGTGCCAGCAGCTTGGGACAGGGGGCGCTTAATGAGCAGTTCTTC. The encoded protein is CASSLGQGALNEQFF.

CDR3 residues: CASSEVPILTYEQYF. The CDR3 DNA reads as TGTGCCAGCAGTGAGGTGCCAATCCTTACCTACGAGCAGTACTTC. The chain combines TRBV2 with TRBJ2-7; D remains ambiguous. CDR1 is SNHLY, CDR2 FYNNEI, per germline. The CDR3 sequence is 15 residues long. V shed 3 bases and J shed 2 bases, with 14 bases lying between them.

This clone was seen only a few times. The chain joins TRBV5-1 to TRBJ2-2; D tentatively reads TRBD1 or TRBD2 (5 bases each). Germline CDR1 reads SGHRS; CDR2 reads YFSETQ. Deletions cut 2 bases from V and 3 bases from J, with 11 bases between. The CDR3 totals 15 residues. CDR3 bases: TGCGCCAGCAGCTTAGACCAGGGAGACACCGGGGAGCTGTTTTTT. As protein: CASSLDQGDTGELFF. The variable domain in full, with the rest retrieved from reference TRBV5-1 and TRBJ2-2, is KAGVTQTPRYLIKTRGQQVTLSCSPISGHRSVSWYQQTPGQGLQFLFEYFSETQRNKGNFPGRFSGRQFSNSRSEMNVSTLELGDSALYLCASSLDQGDTGELFFGEGSRLTVL.

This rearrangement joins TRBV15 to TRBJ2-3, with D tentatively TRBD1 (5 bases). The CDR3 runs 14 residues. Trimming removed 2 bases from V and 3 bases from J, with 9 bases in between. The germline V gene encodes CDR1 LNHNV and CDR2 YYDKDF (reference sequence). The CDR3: CATSRQGSTDTQYF. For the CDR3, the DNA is TGTGCCACCAGCAGACAGGGTTCGACAGATACGCAGTATTTT.

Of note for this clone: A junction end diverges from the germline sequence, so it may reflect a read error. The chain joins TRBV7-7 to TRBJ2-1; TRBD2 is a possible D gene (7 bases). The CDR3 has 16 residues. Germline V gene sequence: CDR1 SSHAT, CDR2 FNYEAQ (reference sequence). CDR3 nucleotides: TGTGCTAGCAGCCTAAATGTTGCGGGGGCGTACAATGAGCAGTTCTTC. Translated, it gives CASSLNVAGAYNEQFF. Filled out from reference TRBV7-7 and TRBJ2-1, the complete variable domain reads GAGVSQSPRYKVTKRGQDVTLRCDPISSHATLYWYQQALGQGPEFLTYFNYEAQPDKSGLPSDRFSAERPEGSISTLTIQRTEQRDSAMYRCASSLNVAGAYNEQFFGPGTRLTVL.

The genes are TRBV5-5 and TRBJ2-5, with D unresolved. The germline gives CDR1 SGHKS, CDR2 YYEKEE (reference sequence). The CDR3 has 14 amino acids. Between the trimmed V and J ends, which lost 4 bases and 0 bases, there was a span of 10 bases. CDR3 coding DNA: TGTGCCAGCAGCCCAGACTGGTACCAAGAGACCCAGTACTTC. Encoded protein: CASSPDWYQETQYF.